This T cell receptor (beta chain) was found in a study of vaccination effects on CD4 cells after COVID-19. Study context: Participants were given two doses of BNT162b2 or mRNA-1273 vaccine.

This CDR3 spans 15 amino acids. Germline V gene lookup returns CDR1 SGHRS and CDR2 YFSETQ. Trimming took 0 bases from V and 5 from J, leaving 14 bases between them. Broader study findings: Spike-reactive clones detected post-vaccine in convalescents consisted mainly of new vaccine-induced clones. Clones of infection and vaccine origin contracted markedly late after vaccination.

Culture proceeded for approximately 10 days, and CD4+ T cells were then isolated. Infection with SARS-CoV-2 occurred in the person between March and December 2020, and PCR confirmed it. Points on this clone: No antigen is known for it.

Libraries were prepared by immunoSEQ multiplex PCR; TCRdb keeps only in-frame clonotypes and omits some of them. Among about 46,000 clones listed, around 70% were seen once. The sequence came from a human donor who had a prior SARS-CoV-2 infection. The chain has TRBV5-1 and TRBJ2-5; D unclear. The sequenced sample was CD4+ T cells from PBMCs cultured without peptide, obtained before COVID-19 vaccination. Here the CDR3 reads CASSLVGQPGETQYF. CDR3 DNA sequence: TGCGCCAGCAGCTTGGTAGGCCAACCCGGGGAGACCCAGTACTTC.